This entry describes one T cell receptor (beta chain). The SP2 primer and nested alpha and beta constant region primers amplified ligated cDNA in four rounds. TCRdb called the 5' RACE reads again in MiXCR, with one record for every CDR3 protein. The sample includes about 60,000 distinct CDR3 sequences, approximately 8% of them seen just once. Germline CDR1 SEHNR, CDR2 FQNEAQ (reference sequence). V lost 5 bases, J lost 7 bases, and 8 bases stayed unmatched. The CDR3 loop spans 14 amino acids. The sample belongs to a study of naive and memory T cell subsets. The library had UMIs added by 3' ligation of an oligonucleotide to TCR cDNA.

This chain joins TRBV7-9 and TRBJ2-1; TRBD2 matches at 7 bases. This receptor was taken from a female donor in good health. CDR3 protein: CASSPGTTINEQFF. The CDR3 region has the DNA TGTGCCAGCAGCCCCGGGACTACAATAAATGAGCAGTTCTTC.